This is a list of T cell receptor beta chains from one sample in a study of cytomegalovirus exposure and HLA in healthy donors. Data came from immunoSEQ multiplex PCR; TCRdb stores just in-frame clones and leaves some out. The sample includes 100,000 to 150,000 clones, 60% to 85% of them seen just once. Specimen: PBMCs. Receptor source: a female donor in good health and CMV-seronegative. Both conserved end residues are part of each CDR3. Fields, in order: clone size, V gene, J gene, D gene, CDR3 DNA, CDR3 protein. A D gene is named only where the DNA matches it firmly. Not every row has a clone size; where given, it reads once, few, many or a size class.

clone_size: .
v_call: TRBV2
j_call: TRBJ2-3
d_call: TRBD2
cdr3_nt: TGTGCCAGCAGTGCGATGCGGGGGACAGATACGCAGTATTTT
cdr3_aa: CASSAMRGTDTQYF

clone_size: .
v_call: TRBV5-4
j_call: TRBJ2-7
d_call: TRBD2
cdr3_nt: TGTGCCAGCAGCCGGGGACTAGCGGGGGACTACGAGCAGTACTTC
cdr3_aa: CASSRGLAGDYEQYF

clone_size: once
v_call: TRBV28
j_call: TRBJ2-5
d_call: .
cdr3_nt: TGTGCCAGCTCCGGGCAGGGAAACCAGTACTTC
cdr3_aa: CASSGQGNQYF

clone_size: .
v_call: TRBV21-1
j_call: TRBJ2-7
d_call: .
cdr3_nt: TGTGCCAGCAGCAAATCAGGCATTTACGAGCAGTACTTC
cdr3_aa: CASSKSGIYEQYF

clone_size: .
v_call: TRBV2
j_call: TRBJ2-2
d_call: TRBD2
cdr3_nt: TGTGCCAGCAGGGGCACGGGAGCGGGAGGGCTCGCCGGGGAGCTGTTTTTT
cdr3_aa: CASRGTGAGGLAGELFF

clone_size: .
v_call: TRBV19
j_call: TRBJ1-6
d_call: .
cdr3_nt: TGTGCCAGTAGTAGACAGATGAGCAATTCACCCCTCCACTTT
cdr3_aa: CASSRQMSNSPLHF

clone_size: .
v_call: TRBV27
j_call: TRBJ2-3
d_call: TRBD2
cdr3_nt: TGTGCCAGCACCACTCTAGCGGGAGCAGATACGCAGTATTTT
cdr3_aa: CASTTLAGADTQYF

clone_size: .
v_call: TRBV5-5
j_call: TRBJ2-7
d_call: TRBD2
cdr3_nt: TGTGCCAGCAGCGCCACTAGCGGGAGTCTCGAGCAGTACTTC
cdr3_aa: CASSATSGSLEQYF

clone_size: .
v_call: TRBV30
j_call: TRBJ2-3
d_call: .
cdr3_nt: TGTGCCTGGAGTGTAGGGCTGGGCCGAGCGGCGACAGATACGCAGTATTTT
cdr3_aa: CAWSVGLGRAATDTQYF

clone_size: .
v_call: TRBV13
j_call: TRBJ1-1
d_call: .
cdr3_nt: TGTGCCAGCAGGGGACACTTGAACACTGAAGCTTTCTTT
cdr3_aa: CASRGHLNTEAFF

clone_size: .
v_call: TRBV25-1
j_call: TRBJ2-1
d_call: .
cdr3_nt: TGTGCCAGCAGTCTCGCCCGCGCTAGCTCCTACAATGAGCAGTTCTTC
cdr3_aa: CASSLARASSYNEQFF

clone_size: .
v_call: TRBV27
j_call: TRBJ1-3
d_call: TRBD1
cdr3_nt: TGTGCCAGCCATTCCGGGACAGAAGTCTGCCTCGGAAACACCATATATTTT
cdr3_aa: CASHSGTEVCLGNTIYF

clone_size: .
v_call: TRBV9
j_call: TRBJ2-7
d_call: TRBD1
cdr3_nt: TGTGCCAGCGTCAGCTGGGACAGGGAGGACGAGCAGTACTTC
cdr3_aa: CASVSWDREDEQYF

clone_size: .
v_call: TRBV18
j_call: TRBJ2-7
d_call: TRBD1
cdr3_nt: TGTGCCAGCTCACCGGGACAGAACCAATACGAGCAGTACTTC
cdr3_aa: CASSPGQNQYEQYF

clone_size: few
v_call: TRBV5-5
j_call: TRBJ1-3
d_call: .
cdr3_nt: TGTGCCAGCAGCTTGGGATTCGGGGACTCTGGAAACACCATATATTTT
cdr3_aa: CASSLGFGDSGNTIYF

clone_size: .
v_call: TRBV7-2
j_call: TRBJ2-7
d_call: TRBD1
cdr3_nt: TGTGCCAGCAGCTTCCAACAGGGGTACGAGCAGTACTTC
cdr3_aa: CASSFQQGYEQYF

clone_size: .
v_call: TRBV2
j_call: TRBJ2-5
d_call: TRBD2
cdr3_nt: TGTGCCAGCAGCATAGCGGGGGATCAAGAGACCCAGTACTTC
cdr3_aa: CASSIAGDQETQYF

clone_size: .
v_call: TRBV7-3
j_call: TRBJ1-2
d_call: TRBD1
cdr3_nt: TGTGCCAGCAGCAGCGACAGGGGACGCGGCTACACCTTC
cdr3_aa: CASSSDRGRGYTF